At least ten counts were recorded for the clone carrying this T cell receptor (beta chain). Its specificity is not known. TCRdb passed the RT-PCR reads through MiXCR, listing each CDR3 protein once. The sample holds about 700,000 distinct CDR3 sequences, approximately 14% seen once. This specimen belongs to a study of response to subunit inactivated influenza vaccine. Study conclusions and caveats: It was suggested by the authors that few new T cells are recruited by each seasonal influenza vaccination.

This CDR3 has 14 residues. V dropped 4 bases and J dropped 0 bases, with 13 bases sitting between them. The germline CDR1 and CDR2 sequences are SQVTM and ANQGSEA. This specimen was PBMCs from blood, taken 11 to 12 days after vaccination. This clonotype was sampled from a man between 45 and 60 years old who received an inactivated influenza vaccine. The chain combines TRBV29-1 with TRBJ2-7; D gene unclear. The CDR3 sequence: CSVGGISSSYEQYF. In DNA, the CDR3 is TGCAGCGTTGGGGGTATTTCGAGCTCCTACGAGCAGTACTTC.